This T cell receptor (beta chain) came from a study of blood T cell repertoires in COVID-19. Seattle participants joined during active infection and were tracked over time. Original handling: Amplifying reference gene primers gave estimates of nucleated cell counts. TCRdb's table, derived via immunoSEQ multiplex PCR, lists solely in-frame clones and lacks some. V, J and clone size reflect that table, while D and trimming were determined from the DNA. The sample shows about 98,000 clones, approximately 90% of them seen only once. V was shortened by 0 bases and J by 7 bases, with 16 bases between the two germline ends. The CDR3 runs 15 residues. Germline lookup yields CDR1 LGHDT and CDR2 YNNKEL (reference sequence).

The TCR sequence derives from a woman aged 45 to 65 with COVID-19, enrolled during active disease. Sequencing used peripheral blood. The rearrangement uses TRBV3-1 (or the pseudogene TRBV3-2) and TRBJ2-7, with a possible D match to TRBD1 (6 bases). The CDR3 DNA is TGTGCCAGCAGCCAAGACTGGGGGCGGCATGGGGAGCAGTACTTC. Translation: CASSQDWGRHGEQYF.